This T cell receptor beta chain is from a study of response to subunit inactivated influenza vaccine. This CDR3 spans 16 amino acids. Germline V gene lookup returns CDR1 KGHDR and CDR2 SFDVKD. The V gene end was trimmed by 5 bases and the J gene end by 2 bases; junction bases not matched to a gene: 4. This clonotype was found a few times. TCRdb passed the RT-PCR reads through MiXCR, listing each CDR3 protein once. The sample includes about 540,000 distinct CDR3 sequences, approximately 20% of them seen just once. This sample was shared with a second study, whose subject was T cells expressing NK-cell markers. That study reports: Libraries used 5'RACE template switching adding universal primer site and UMIs. In sorted CD3+CD56+NKG2C+, CD3+CD56+NKG2C- and CD3+CD56-NKG2C+ T cells, TCR beta repertoires were obtained. With an anti-gamma-delta TCR antibody, sorting in several experiments was kept to alpha-beta TCR T cells. Of the CD8+ T cells in about 6 donors, about 1.0-7.0% belonged to dominant NKG2C+ clonotypes. HCMV specificity of expanded NKG2C+ T cell clones remained unclear.

The source of this sequence is a man aged 45-60 years who received an inactivated influenza vaccine. Material: CD4+ T cells sorted from PBMCs, obtained about 13 days after vaccination. This chain uses TRBV24-1 with TRBJ2-3; 12 positions agree with TRBD2. This CDR3 is CATSGRTSGTTDTQYF. Written as DNA, the CDR3 is TGTGCCACCAGTGGTAGGACTAGCGGGACCACAGATACGCAGTATTTT.